The 5 T cell receptor beta chains in this list originate from one sample, sequenced in a study of blood T cell repertoires in COVID-19 (dated by TCRdb to 2020 to 2021). The library came from the immunoSEQ multiplex PCR assay. TCRdb took this table from immuneACCESS and kept in-frame rearrangements with V and J called. Such tables lack part of the clones; where checked against another copy, unresolved V genes explain under half of the gap, and the rest is unexplained. The sample table records roughly 120,000 clones; about four fifths of these occur just once. The ten largest clones represent 16% of the sample. The sequenced sample was peripheral blood. Every receptor here comes from a woman aged 55-69 years with acute or convalescent COVID-19.

The rearrangement uses TRBV5-4 and TRBJ2-2, with 10 bases lining up with TRBD1. Germline lookup yields CDR1 SGHNT and CDR2 YYREEE (reference sequence). CDR3 size: 16 residues. V was clipped by 3 bases and J by 5 bases; unmatched bases: 7. CDR3 bases: TGTGCCAGCAGCTCCGCCGGGACAGGGGCGACCGGGGAGCTGTTTTTT. Protein product: CASSSAGTGATGELFF. The variable domain in full, with the rest retrieved from reference TRBV5-4 and TRBJ2-2, is ETGVTQSPTHLIKTRGQQVTLRCSSQSGHNTVSWYQQALGQGPQFIFQYYREEENGRGNFPPRFSGLQFPNYSSELNVNALELDDSALYLCASSSAGTGATGELFFGEGSRLTVL.

V gene TRBV3-1 (or the pseudogene TRBV3-2) combines with J gene TRBJ2-1; D uncertain. CDR3 length: 13 residues. Trimming cost V 3 bases and J 12 bases, with 15 bases left between them. Germline loops: CDR1 LGHDT, CDR2 YNNKEL (reference sequence). For the CDR3, the DNA is TGTGCCAGCAGCCACGTGAACCGGGTCGTGCAGTTCTTC. Translated, it gives CASSHVNRVVQFF.

This clone appeared a few times. V and J are TRBV6-6 and TRBJ1-5, with D possibly being TRBD1 (6 bases). The CDR3 runs to 16 residues. The germline V gene encodes CDR1 MNHNY and CDR2 SVGAGI (reference sequence). The V gene lost 0 bases and the J gene lost 5 bases, with 14 bases spanning the gap. The CDR3 spells CASSYSLSSGDQPQHF. DNA of the CDR3: TGTGCCAGCAGTTACTCGCTCTCCTCAGGGGATCAGCCCCAGCATTTT.

This sequence joins TRBV3-1 (or the pseudogene TRBV3-2) and TRBJ2-7; 9 positions match TRBD2. Unmatched junction bases numbered 3, after V lost 2 bases and J lost 1 base. CDR3 size: 15 residues. Germline V gene sequence: CDR1 LGHDT, CDR2 YNNKEL (reference sequence). CDR3 in amino acids: CASSQRLAGSYEQYF. CDR3 coding DNA: TGTGCCAGCAGCCAAAGGCTAGCGGGGTCCTACGAGCAGTACTTC.

The V call is TRBV4-2, the J call TRBJ1-2; TRBD1 matches at 7 bases. V lost 3 bases and J lost 0; bases outside the gene matches: 7. This CDR3 has 16 residues. The germline gives CDR1 LGHNA, CDR2 YNFKEQ. This CDR3 is CASSHDGQEANYGYTF. In nucleotides, the CDR3 is TGTGCCAGCAGCCACGATGGACAGGAGGCTAACTATGGCTACACCTTC.